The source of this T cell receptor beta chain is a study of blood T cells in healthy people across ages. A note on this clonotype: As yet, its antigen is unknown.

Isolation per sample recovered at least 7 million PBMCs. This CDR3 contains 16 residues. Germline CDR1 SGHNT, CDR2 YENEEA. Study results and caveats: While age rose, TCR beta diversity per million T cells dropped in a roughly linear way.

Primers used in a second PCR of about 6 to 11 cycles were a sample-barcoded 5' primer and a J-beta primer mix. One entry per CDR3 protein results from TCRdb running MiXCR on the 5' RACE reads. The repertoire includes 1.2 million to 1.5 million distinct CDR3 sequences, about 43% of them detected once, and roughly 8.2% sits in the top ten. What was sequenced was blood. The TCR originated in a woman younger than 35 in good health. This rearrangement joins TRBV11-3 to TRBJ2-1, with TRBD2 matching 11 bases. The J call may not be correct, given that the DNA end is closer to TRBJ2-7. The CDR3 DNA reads TGTGCCAGCAGCTTAGAGGGGACTAGCGGCTACAATGAGCAGTACTTC. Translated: CASSLEGTSGYNEQYF.